The text below deals with one T cell receptor beta chain. This table comes from immunoSEQ multiplex PCR, and its TCRdb copy is limited to in-frame clones, with some not included. The table has approximately 26,000 clones, more than 65% seen once. Treatment reported: preoperative locoregional IRX-2 cytokine immunotherapy. This phase Ib study tested locoregional IRX-2 cytokine immunotherapy given before surgery. Trimming removed 0 bases at V and 4 bases at J, with 7 bases between. The V gene's germline CDR1 is ENHRY and CDR2 SYGVKD. This CDR3 region has 14 residues. These data belong to a study of preoperative IRX-2 immunotherapy in early breast cancer.

This clonotype was sampled from a human donor with breast cancer. This chain joins TRBV10-3 and TRBJ1-5, with D unclear. The sequences come from lymph node tissue, collected before IRX-2 immunotherapy. The CDR3 region is CAISESGNNQPQHF. The CDR3 nucleotides are TGTGCCATCAGTGAGTCGGGGAATAATCAGCCCCAGCATTTT.